This TCR beta chain appears in the sequencing data of a study of response to subunit inactivated influenza vaccine. Study-level findings and limits: Every seasonal influenza vaccination brings in few new T cells, the authors suggested.

From germline, CDR1 is MDHEN and CDR2 SYDVKM. Trimming pared 5 bases from V and 7 bases from J, leaving 17 bases between. This CDR3 is 14 amino acids long. In its sample, this clonotype was seen many times. Antigen specificity is unknown. TCRdb ran MiXCR on the RT-PCR reads and lists one entry per CDR3 protein. The sample includes a few hundred thousand distinct CDR3 sequences, roughly a fifth seen only once; the top ten take about a tenth. Specimen: PBMCs from blood, collected less than 22 months after vaccination. The chain joins TRBV28 to TRBJ1-2, with D tentatively TRBD1 (5 bases). This clonotype originated in a man aged 45-69 years who received an inactivated influenza vaccine. As DNA, the CDR3 is TGTGCCAGCAGTATCAAACAGGTGCTTGCTGGCTACACCTTC. It translates to CASSIKQVLAGYTF.